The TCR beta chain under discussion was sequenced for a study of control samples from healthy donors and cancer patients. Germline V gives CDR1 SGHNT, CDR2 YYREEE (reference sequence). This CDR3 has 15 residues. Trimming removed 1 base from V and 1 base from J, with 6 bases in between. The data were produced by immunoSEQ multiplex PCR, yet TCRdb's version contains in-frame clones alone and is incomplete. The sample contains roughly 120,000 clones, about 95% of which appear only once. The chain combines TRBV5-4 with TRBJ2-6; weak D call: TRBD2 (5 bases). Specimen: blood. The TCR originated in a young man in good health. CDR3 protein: CASSLRGSGANVLTF. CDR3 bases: TGTGCCAGCAGCTTGCGGGGTTCTGGGGCCAACGTCCTGACTTTC.